This T cell receptor (beta chain) comes out of a study of T cells in Graves' hyperthyroidism and ophthalmopathy (dated by TCRdb to between 2017 and 2020). Regarding the study in general: Peripheral blood samples were taken at initial diagnosis, before any treatment was given. Prospective prediction of ophthalmopathy was tested in an independent validation cohort of some 20 hyperthyroidism patients and 17 patients who later progressed to ophthalmopathy. To identify TCR V-J signatures that set the groups apart, the researchers used a discovery cohort of 100 patients, made up of under 45 with Graves' ophthalmopathy and about 59 with stable Graves' hyperthyroidism. The paper reports TCR Vbeta CDR3 sequencing of about 140 peripheral blood samples: under 45 ophthalmopathy, fewer than 80 hyperthyroidism and approximately 17 progressor patients. In more than 5 Graves' hyperthyroidism patients, the study also compared T-cell repertoires from thyroid tissue with T-cell repertoires from blood. Following sampling, methimazole starting at 30 mg daily was given to hyperthyroidism patients, and high-dose intravenous methylprednisolone was given to ophthalmopathy patients. The approximately 100 discovery patients were divided at random into training and test sets in a 7:3 ratio.

Amplification of TCR beta CDR3 regions was carried out from RNA transcripts. The TCR CDR3 was subjected to a first round of RT-PCR using the HTBI primer set and the Qiagen OneStep RT-PCR kit. The libraries were constructed in a second round of multiplex PCR and then size-selected and purified. Libraries were sequenced paired-end with 100 bp reads on an Illumina HiSeq2000. The authors' analysis ran thus. SOAPnuke was used to process the raw data, throwing out any read that contained adapters or uncalled bases, had a mean Phred below 15, or lacked an exact constant-primer or identifier match. High-quality paired reads were merged with COPE v1.2.5, and unique nucleotide sequences were defined as clonotypes. Clonotypes were aligned to IMGT TRBV, TRBD and TRBJ reference segments using MiTCR v1.1. The analysis was restricted to V-J combinations with a frequency above 0.0001, which together covered around 99% of the repertoires. A TCS score was defined as the ratio of F50 (clonal expansion) to E x V (chaos), with BLOSUM62-based TCRdist applied between CDR3 peptides within each V-J. Welch's t-statistics and random forest reduced around 510 V-J features to 13, which were used in a naive Bayes classifier (R e1071). In-frame beta chains were kept once TCRdb had trimmed the public reads at Q25 with fastp and called clones with MiXCR. Rows matching on CDR3 protein sequence are summarized as one entry with the most common DNA and genes. The V and J calls and clone size are TCRdb's, not the authors'. Here the sample has roughly 200,000 distinct CDR3 sequences; 18% occur a single time. In total, the top ten clones hold around 47% of the sample.

The table lists this clonotype with many counts. Its antigen remains undetermined. No base-level quality is on record; no much larger clone is a single base apart. What the study reported, not specific to this receptor: A model built on a 13 V-J signature distinguished ophthalmopathy from stable hyperthyroidism, reaching about 88% sensitivity and about 81% specificity in cross-validation and 80%/75% in testing. No statistical method was used to set the sample size in advance, and investigators knew the group allocation. Most expanded thyroid clonotypes (frequency above 0.001) were also found in blood, which suggests that blood repertoires may mirror thyroid immune responses. During validation, the model predicted progression to ophthalmopathy a median of approximately 7 months ahead of onset, with 70.59% sensitivity and more than 72% specificity.

Stable Graves' hyperthyroidism was defined as the absence of progression to ophthalmopathy over 18 months of follow-up. The hyperthyroidism patients were between 18 and 65 years old and newly diagnosed, with a disease duration of less than 2 months. Exclusion was applied to patients with uncontrolled infections, other autoimmune diseases, pregnancy or lactation. Diagnoses relied on clinical symptoms, serum thyroxine and TRAb, thyroid ultrasound and orbital computed tomography. Ficoll-Paque density gradient centrifugation was used to isolate PBMCs from 8.5 to 10 ml of fresh peripheral blood. Trizol reagent was used to extract total RNA, and RNA quality was then checked on an Agilent 2100 Bioanalyzer. V trim: 4 bases; J trim: 5 bases; unmatched bases: 5. From its cysteine to its phenylalanine, the CDR3 spans 14 amino acids. The retained sequence is limited to the CDR3, 42 bases, with the frame set at the first base. According to the germline V gene, CDR1 reads SGHTA and CDR2 reads FQGNSA.

The TCR was taken from a man aged 35-49 years with Graves' hyperthyroidism. The sequencing sample was made of blood. The sequence joins TRBV7-2 to TRBJ2-1, with 7 junctional bases fitting TRBD1. The DNA sequence follows: TGTGCCAGCAGCTCCCCGGGACAGCACAATGAGCAGTTCTTC. It encodes CASSSPGQHNEQFF.